This T cell receptor beta chain stems from a study of cytomegalovirus exposure and HLA in healthy donors. Each donor's status was that of a healthy bone marrow donor. Study results and caveats: Later, an analysis showed that TCR beta chains associated with HLA were more clonally expanded than others that were equally common.

60 Vbeta and 13 Jbeta primers were used in PCR. Method: immunoSEQ multiplex PCR; TCRdb's copy keeps in-frame clones and lacks some. Listed are 110,000 to 150,000 clones; approximately 2.5% falls within the top ten. Comments on this clone: Its matching antigen is unknown.

Sample: PBMCs. The receptor's source is a man aged 35 to 55 in good health and CMV-seronegative.

Written as DNA, the CDR3 is TGTGCCAGCAGTTTGACAGGGGAAACTGAAGCTTTCTTT. Translated: CASSLTGETEAFF. The rearrangement joins TRBV25-1 to TRBJ1-1, with 8 bases aligning to TRBD1. The CDR3 runs to 13 residues. The germline V gene encodes CDR1 MGHDK and CDR2 SYGVNS. V lost 5 bases to trimming and J lost 5 bases; unmatched junction nucleotides: 4.